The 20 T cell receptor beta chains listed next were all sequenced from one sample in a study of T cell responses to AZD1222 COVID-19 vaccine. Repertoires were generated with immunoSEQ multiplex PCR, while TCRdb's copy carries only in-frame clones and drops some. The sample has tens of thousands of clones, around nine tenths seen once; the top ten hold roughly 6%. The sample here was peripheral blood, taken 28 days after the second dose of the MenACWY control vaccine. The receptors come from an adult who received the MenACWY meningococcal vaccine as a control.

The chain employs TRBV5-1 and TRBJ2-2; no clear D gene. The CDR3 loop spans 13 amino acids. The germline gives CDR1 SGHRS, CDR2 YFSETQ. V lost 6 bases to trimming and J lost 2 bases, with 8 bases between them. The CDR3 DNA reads TGCGCCAGCAAAGCAGATAACACCGGGGAGCTGTTTTTT. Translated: CASKADNTGELFF.

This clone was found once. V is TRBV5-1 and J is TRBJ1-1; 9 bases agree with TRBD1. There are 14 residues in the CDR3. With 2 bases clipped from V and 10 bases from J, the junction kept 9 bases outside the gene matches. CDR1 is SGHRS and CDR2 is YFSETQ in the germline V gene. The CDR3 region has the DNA TGCGCCAGCAGCTTCGGACAGGGGATAGGAGGAGCTTTCTTT. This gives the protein CASSFGQGIGGAFF.

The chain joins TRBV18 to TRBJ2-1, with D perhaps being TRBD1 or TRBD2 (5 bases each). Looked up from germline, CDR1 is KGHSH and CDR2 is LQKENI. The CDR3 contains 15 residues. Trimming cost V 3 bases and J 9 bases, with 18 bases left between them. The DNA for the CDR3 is TGTGCCAGCTCACCTCCGGGACCACCTGGGAGTGAGCAGTTCTTC. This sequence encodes CASSPPGPPGSEQFF.

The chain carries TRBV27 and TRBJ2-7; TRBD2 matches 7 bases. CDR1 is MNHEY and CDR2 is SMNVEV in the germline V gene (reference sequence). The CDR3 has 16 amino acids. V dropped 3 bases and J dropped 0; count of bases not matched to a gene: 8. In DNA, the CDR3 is TGTGCCAGCAGTTTGGATCTAGCGGAAAGCTCCTACGAGCAGTACTTC. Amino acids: CASSLDLAESSYEQYF.

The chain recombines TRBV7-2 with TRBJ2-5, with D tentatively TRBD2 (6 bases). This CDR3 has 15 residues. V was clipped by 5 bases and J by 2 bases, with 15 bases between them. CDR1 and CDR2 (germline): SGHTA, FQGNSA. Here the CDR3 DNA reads TGTGCCAGCAGCACGGGACTCCTCCGACAAGAGACCCAGTACTTC. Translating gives CASSTGLLRQETQYF.

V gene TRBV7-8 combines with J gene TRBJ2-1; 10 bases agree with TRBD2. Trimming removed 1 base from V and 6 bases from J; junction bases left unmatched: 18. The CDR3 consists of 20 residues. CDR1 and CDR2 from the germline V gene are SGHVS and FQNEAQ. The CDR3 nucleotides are TGTGCCAGCAGCTTAGTCCCAGGGACAGTACCGGGACTAGCGTCCAATGAGCAGTTCTTC. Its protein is CASSLVPGTVPGLASNEQFF.

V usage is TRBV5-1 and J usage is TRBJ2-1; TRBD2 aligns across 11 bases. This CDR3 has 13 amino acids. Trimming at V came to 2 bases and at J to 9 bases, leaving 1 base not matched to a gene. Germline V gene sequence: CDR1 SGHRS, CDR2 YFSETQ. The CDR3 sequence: CASSFGTSGEQFF. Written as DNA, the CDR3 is TGCGCCAGCAGCTTTGGGACTAGCGGTGAGCAGTTCTTC.

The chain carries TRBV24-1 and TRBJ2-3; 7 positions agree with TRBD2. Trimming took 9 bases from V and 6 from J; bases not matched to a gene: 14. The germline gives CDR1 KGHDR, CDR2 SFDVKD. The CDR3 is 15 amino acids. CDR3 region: CATEGTEGGLDTQYF. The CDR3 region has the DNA TGTGCCACCGAGGGCACTGAGGGAGGGTTGGATACGCAGTATTTT.

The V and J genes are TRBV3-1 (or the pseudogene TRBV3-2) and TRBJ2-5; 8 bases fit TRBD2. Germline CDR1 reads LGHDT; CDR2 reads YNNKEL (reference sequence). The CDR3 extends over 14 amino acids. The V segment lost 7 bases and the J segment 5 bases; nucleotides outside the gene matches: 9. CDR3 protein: CASNSYGRAETQYF. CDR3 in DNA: TGTGCCAGCAACTCTTACGGGAGGGCGGAGACCCAGTACTTC.

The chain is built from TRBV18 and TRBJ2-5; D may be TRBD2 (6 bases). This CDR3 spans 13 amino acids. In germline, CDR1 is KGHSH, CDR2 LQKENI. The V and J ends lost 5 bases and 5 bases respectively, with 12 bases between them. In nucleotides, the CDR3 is TGTGCCAGCTCAATACGGGACTGGGAGACCCAGTACTTC. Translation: CASSIRDWETQYF.

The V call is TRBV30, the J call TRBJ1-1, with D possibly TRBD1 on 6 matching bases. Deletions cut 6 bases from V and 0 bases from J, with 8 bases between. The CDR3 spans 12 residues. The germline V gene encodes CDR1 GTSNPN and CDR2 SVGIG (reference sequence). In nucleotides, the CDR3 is TGTGCCTGCCGGACAGTGAACACTGAAGCTTTCTTT. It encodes CACRTVNTEAFF.

CDR3 sequence (DNA): TGTGCCACCAGGCCGGGACAGGGGCGAACAGATACGCAGTATTTT. This sequence encodes CATRPGQGRTDTQYF. The V call is TRBV24-1, the J call TRBJ2-3, with TRBD1 matching 10 bases. CDR3 size: 15 residues. The trim removed 7 bases at V and 3 bases at J, leaving 6 bases unmatched. Germline V CDR1 and CDR2: KGHDR, SFDVKD.

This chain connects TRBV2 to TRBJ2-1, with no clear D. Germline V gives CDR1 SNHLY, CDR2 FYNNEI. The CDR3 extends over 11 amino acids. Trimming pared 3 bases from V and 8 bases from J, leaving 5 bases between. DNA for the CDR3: TGTGCCAGCAGTGATGGGGATGAGCAGTTCTTC. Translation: CASSDGDEQFF.

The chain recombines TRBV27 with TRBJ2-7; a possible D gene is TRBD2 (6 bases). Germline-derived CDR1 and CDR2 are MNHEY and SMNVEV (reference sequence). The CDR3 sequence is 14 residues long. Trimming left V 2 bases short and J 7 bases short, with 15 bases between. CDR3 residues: CASSLGQPRGEQYF. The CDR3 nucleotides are TGTGCCAGCAGTTTAGGTCAGCCCCGGGGGGAGCAGTACTTC.

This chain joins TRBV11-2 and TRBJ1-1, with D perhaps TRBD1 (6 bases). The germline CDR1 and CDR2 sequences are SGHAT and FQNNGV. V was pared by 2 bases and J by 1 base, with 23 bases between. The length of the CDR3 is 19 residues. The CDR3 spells CASSLIRRGGGGRNTEAFF. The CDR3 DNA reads TGTGCCAGCAGCTTAATCCGACGTGGCGGGGGCGGGAGGAACACTGAAGCTTTCTTT. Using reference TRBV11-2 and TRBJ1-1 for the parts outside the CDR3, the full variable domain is EAGVAQSPRYKIIEKRQSVAFWCNPISGHATLYWYQQILGQGPKLLIQFQNNGVVDDSQLPKDRFSAERLKGVDSTLKIQPAKLEDSAVYLCASSLIRRGGGGRNTEAFFGQGTRLTVV.

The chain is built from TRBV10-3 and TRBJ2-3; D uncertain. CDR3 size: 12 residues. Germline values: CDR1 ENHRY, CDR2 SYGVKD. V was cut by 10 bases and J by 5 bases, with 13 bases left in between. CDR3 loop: CATSRGGDTQYF. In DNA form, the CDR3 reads TGTGCCACCTCCAGAGGTGGAGATACGCAGTATTTT.

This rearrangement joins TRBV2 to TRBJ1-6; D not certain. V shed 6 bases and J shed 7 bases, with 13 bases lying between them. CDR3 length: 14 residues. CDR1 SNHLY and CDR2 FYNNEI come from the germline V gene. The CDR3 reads CASRGAGGNSPLHF. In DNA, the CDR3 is TGTGCCAGCAGGGGCGCGGGTGGGAATTCACCCCTCCACTTT.

CDR3 in amino acids: CATSREAGGANTGELFF. The CDR3 region has the DNA TGTGCCACCAGCAGAGAAGCCGGAGGGGCGAACACCGGGGAGCTGTTTTTT. The V call is TRBV15, the J call TRBJ2-2; possibly TRBD2 for D (6 bases). The V gene's germline CDR1 is LNHNV and CDR2 YYDKDF (reference sequence). CDR3 size: 17 residues. Trimming cost V 0 bases and J 0 bases, with 11 bases left between them. The variable domain in full, completed from reference TRBV15 and TRBJ2-2, reads DAMVIQNPRYQVTQFGKPVTLSCSQTLNHNVMYWYQQKSSQAPKLLFHYYDKDFNNEADTPDNFQSRRPNTSFCFLDIRSPGLGDTAMYLCATSREAGGANTGELFFGEGSRLTVL.

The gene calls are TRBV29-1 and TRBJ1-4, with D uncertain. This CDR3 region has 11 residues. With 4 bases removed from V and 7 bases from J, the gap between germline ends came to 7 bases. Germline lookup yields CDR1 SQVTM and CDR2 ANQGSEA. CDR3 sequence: CSVGAGEKLFF. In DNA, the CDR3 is TGCAGCGTTGGGGCCGGTGAAAAACTGTTTTTT.

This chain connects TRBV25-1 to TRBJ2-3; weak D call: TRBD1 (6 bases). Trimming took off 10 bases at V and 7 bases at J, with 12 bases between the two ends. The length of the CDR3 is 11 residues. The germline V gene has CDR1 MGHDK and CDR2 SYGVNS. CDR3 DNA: TGTGCCACAGAGGGGGTGCATACGCAGTATTTT. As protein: CATEGVHTQYF.